Listed below are T cell receptor beta chains from one sample, sequenced in a study of T cell responses to AZD1222 COVID-19 vaccine. Using immunoSEQ multiplex PCR, the repertoire was profiled, and TCRdb retains in-frame clones only, with some absent. The top ten clones hold 1% to 1.5% of a sample with 150,000 to 200,000 clones, 80% to 95% of them seen once. Sequencing used peripheral blood, obtained on day 0 of AZD1222 vaccination. All receptors derive from an adult in good health. Both conserved end residues are part of each CDR3. D genes are given only for firm matches. Rows may omit the clone size; those that give it use once, few, many or a size class.

clone_size	j_call	d_call	v_call	cdr3_aa	cdr3_nt
NA	TRBJ1-1	TRBD1	TRBV3-1/TRBV3-2	CASSQLFRDRDTEAFF	TGTGCCAGCAGCCAACTATTCCGGGACAGAGACACTGAAGCTTTCTTT
NA	TRBJ1-1	TRBD1	TRBV3-1/TRBV3-2	CASSQGGTGGNTEAFF	TGTGCCAGCAGCCAAGGGGGGACAGGGGGGAACACTGAAGCTTTCTTT
once	TRBJ1-4	NA	TRBV5-1	CASSLAWGGGEKLFF	TGCGCCAGCAGCTTGGCATGGGGGGGAGGTGAAAAACTGTTTTTT
NA	TRBJ1-1	NA	TRBV7-6	CASSFRNREAFF	TGTGCCAGCAGCTTCCGGAACCGGGAAGCTTTCTTT
NA	TRBJ1-6	NA	TRBV18	CASSPLSVGNSPLHF	TGTGCCAGCTCACCATTGAGCGTGGGGAATTCACCCCTCCACTTT
NA	TRBJ2-7	NA	TRBV28	CASSFSPVGSSYEQYF	TGTGCCAGCAGTTTTAGTCCAGTCGGAAGCTCCTACGAGCAGTACTTC
NA	TRBJ2-5	TRBD1	TRBV19	CASSPYRDRGQETQYF	TGTGCCAGTAGTCCGTACCGGGACAGGGGACAAGAGACCCAGTACTTC
NA	TRBJ2-3	TRBD2	TRBV14	CASSSTSSTQYF	TGTGCCAGCAGCTCGACTAGCTCTACGCAGTATTTT
NA	TRBJ1-2	TRBD1	TRBV6-5	CASSYSGTGYYGYTF	TGTGCCAGCAGTTACTCAGGGACAGGGTACTATGGCTACACCTTC
NA	TRBJ1-2	TRBD1	TRBV12-3/TRBV12-4	CASVSRTGDGYTF	TGTGCCAGCGTTTCCCGGACAGGGGATGGCTACACCTTC
NA	TRBJ1-4	NA	TRBV7-2	CASSLGMGGVEKLFF	TGTGCCAGCAGCTTAGGGATGGGAGGTGTAGAAAAACTGTTTTTT
NA	TRBJ2-2	TRBD1	TRBV3-1/TRBV3-2	CASSQQGADTGELFF	TGTGCCAGCAGCCAACAGGGGGCGGACACCGGGGAGCTGTTTTTT
NA	TRBJ1-1	TRBD1	TRBV5-8	CASSLVGAGGKNTEAFF	TGTGCCAGCAGCTTGGTAGGGGCAGGGGGGAAGAACACTGAAGCTTTCTTT
NA	TRBJ1-5	NA	TRBV5-6	CASSRGQRFGQPQHF	TGTGCCAGCAGCCGTGGACAGAGATTCGGTCAGCCCCAGCATTTT
NA	TRBJ2-5	TRBD2	TRBV6-5	CASSYSTSGAETQYF	TGTGCCAGCAGTTACTCGACTAGCGGCGCGGAGACCCAGTACTTC
NA	TRBJ2-3	TRBD2	TRBV7-9	CASSPRTSLDTQYF	TGTGCCAGCAGCCCTAGGACTAGCCTAGATACGCAGTATTTT
NA	TRBJ1-2	NA	TRBV5-1	CASSLESGSYGYTF	TGCGCCAGCAGCTTGGAGTCAGGTTCCTATGGCTACACCTTC
NA	TRBJ1-6	NA	TRBV5-1	CASSFLSRGGDSSPLHF	TGCGCCAGCAGCTTCCTTAGTCGTGGGGGAGATAGTTCACCCCTCCACTTT
NA	TRBJ2-2	NA	TRBV4-2	CASSSPAASSTGELFF	TGTGCCAGCAGCAGTCCCGCGGCCTCTTCCACCGGGGAGCTGTTTTTT
NA	TRBJ1-2	NA	TRBV2	CASGGGCSPSGYTF	TGTGCCAGCGGGGGGGGCTGCAGTCCGTCTGGCTACACCTTC
NA	TRBJ1-4	NA	TRBV19	CASSISGYPEKLFF	TGTGCCAGTAGTATTTCGGGGTACCCGGAAAAACTGTTTTTT
NA	TRBJ2-1	NA	TRBV6-5	CASSYLGKTQFF	TGTGCCAGCAGTTACCTTGGTAAAACCCAGTTCTTC
NA	TRBJ1-3	TRBD1	TRBV28	CASSSRTGARNTIYF	TGTGCCAGCAGTAGCCGGACAGGTGCCCGGAACACCATATATTTT
NA	TRBJ1-2	NA	TRBV6-1	CASSEYGPPGYGYTF	TGTGCCAGCAGTGAATATGGTCCTCCAGGATATGGCTACACCTTC
NA	TRBJ1-4	NA	TRBV28	CASGGLFEKLFF	TGTGCCAGCGGGGGGCTCTTTGAAAAACTGTTTTTT
few	TRBJ1-1	NA	TRBV10-3	CAISESGRRRNTEAFF	TGTGCCATCAGTGAGTCGGGGAGGAGACGGAACACTGAAGCTTTCTTT
once	TRBJ2-5	NA	TRBV5-1	CASRSLRSAETQYF	TGCGCCAGCAGGAGCTTGCGTTCAGCCGAGACCCAGTACTTC
NA	TRBJ1-3	NA	TRBV5-1	CASRTASGNTIYF	TGCGCCAGCAGGACGGCATCTGGAAACACCATATATTTT
once	TRBJ1-3	NA	TRBV14	CASSQATVSGNTIYF	TGTGCCAGCAGCCAAGCCACGGTCTCTGGAAACACCATATATTTT
NA	TRBJ1-1	NA	TRBV7-9	CASSLGRKGAFF	TGTGCCAGCAGCTTGGGTAGGAAAGGGGCTTTCTTT
many	TRBJ1-5	TRBD1	TRBV12-5	CASGLVLFGTGRADQPQHF	TGTGCTAGTGGTTTGGTATTATTCGGGACAGGGAGGGCGGATCAGCCCCAGCATTTT
NA	TRBJ1-2	TRBD1	TRBV6-5	CASSSLYIQGAGGYTF	TGTGCCAGCAGTTCCCTATACATACAGGGGGCAGGTGGCTACACCTTC
NA	TRBJ2-5	TRBD1	TRBV12-5	CASAGQGLETQYF	TGTGCTAGTGCCGGACAGGGGTTGGAGACCCAGTACTTC
NA	TRBJ2-2	NA	TRBV9	CASSGRGNTGELFF	TGTGCCAGCAGCGGAAGGGGGAACACCGGGGAGCTGTTTTTT
NA	TRBJ1-1	NA	TRBV10-3	CATRVNTEAFF	TGTGCCACCAGGGTTAACACTGAAGCTTTCTTT
NA	TRBJ2-3	NA	TRBV6-5	CASSHTDTQYF	TGTGCCAGCAGTCACACAGATACGCAGTATTTT
NA	TRBJ2-5	TRBD2	TRBV5-4	CASSGLGGAQETQYF	TGTGCCAGCAGCGGACTCGGGGGGGCTCAAGAGACCCAGTACTTC
NA	TRBJ1-1	TRBD1	TRBV10-3	CAIRPGQVMNTEAFF	TGTGCCATCAGGCCGGGACAGGTCATGAACACTGAAGCTTTCTTT
NA	TRBJ2-7	NA	TRBV19	CASSLSGTLYEQYF	TGTGCCAGTAGTCTTTCCGGGACCCTCTACGAGCAGTACTTC
NA	TRBJ2-7	NA	TRBV29-1	CSVESEYEQYF	TGCAGCGTTGAATCGGAGTACGAGCAGTACTTC
NA	TRBJ2-3	TRBD1	TRBV5-4	CASRGQGDTDTQYF	TGTGCCAGCCGGGGACAGGGGGACACAGATACGCAGTATTTT
once	TRBJ1-1	NA	TRBV21-1	CASSSRPTVNTEAFF	TGTGCCAGCAGCAGCCGCCCGACCGTGAACACTGAAGCTTTCTTT
NA	TRBJ1-1	NA	TRBV2	CASKEENTEAFF	TGTGCCAGCAAAGAGGAGAACACTGAAGCTTTCTTT
NA	TRBJ2-7	TRBD1	TRBV27	CASSVRDRVPSEQYF	TGTGCCAGCAGTGTCCGGGACAGGGTACCGTCCGAGCAGTACTTC
NA	TRBJ2-3	NA	TRBV5-1	CASSLGTADTQYF	TGCGCCAGCAGCTTGGGGACAGCAGATACGCAGTATTTT
NA	TRBJ1-5	NA	TRBV27	CASSWTKQGPQHF	TGTGCCAGCAGTTGGACCAAACAAGGGCCCCAGCATTTT
NA	TRBJ2-7	TRBD1	TRBV7-9	CASSFYSGGYEQYF	TGTGCCAGCAGCTTTTACTCAGGGGGCTACGAGCAGTACTTC
once	TRBJ1-2	NA	TRBV2	CASSEIAGGLYGYTF	TGTGCCAGCAGTGAAATTGCCGGAGGCCTTTATGGCTACACCTTC